This TCR beta chain was profiled in a study of blood T cell repertoires in COVID-19. About the study: Acute and convalescent COVID-19 samples came from the United States, Italy and Spain. PBMCs, B-cell-depleted T cells, or T cells provided the cDNA or gDNA that made up the material.

In the authors' workflow: Researchers report that nucleated cell counts were estimated from reference gene primer amplification. Here immunoSEQ multiplex PCR was the method, and the copy in TCRdb shows in-frame clones only, minus some. D and trimming come from the DNA, and the V and J calls and clone size come from that table. The top ten hold around a tenth of the sample, which has tens of thousands of clones, 88% seen once. This clone has just one count. At one end the junction does not follow the germline gene, possibly because of a read error. Germline V gene sequence: CDR1 SGHNT, CDR2 YENEEA. This CDR3 region has 19 residues.

V and J are TRBV11-3 and TRBJ2-1; 16 bases align to TRBD2. The receptor was isolated from a human donor in a cohort sampled during active COVID-19. The source material was peripheral blood. This CDR3 reads CASSIAGTSGGASNNEQFF. CDR3 bases: TGTGCCAGCAGCATCGCCGGGACTAGCGGGGGGGCCTCCAACAATGAGCAGTTCTTC.